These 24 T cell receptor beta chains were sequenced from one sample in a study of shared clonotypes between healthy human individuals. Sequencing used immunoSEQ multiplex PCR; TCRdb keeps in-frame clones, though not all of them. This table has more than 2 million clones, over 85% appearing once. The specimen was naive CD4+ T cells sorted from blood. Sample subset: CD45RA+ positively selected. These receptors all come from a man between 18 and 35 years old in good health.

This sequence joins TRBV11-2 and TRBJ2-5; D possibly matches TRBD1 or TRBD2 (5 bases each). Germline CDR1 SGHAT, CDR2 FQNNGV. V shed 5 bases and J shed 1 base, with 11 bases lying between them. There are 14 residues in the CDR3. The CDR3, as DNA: TGTGCCAGCAGCCCCTCTGGGGGCCAAGAGACCCAGTACTTC. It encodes CASSPSGGQETQYF.

The CDR3 DNA sequence: TGTGCCAGCAGTGAAGGGGCAGGGGGCTACACCTTC. This translates into CASSEGAGGYTF. This chain links TRBV25-1 with TRBJ1-2; weak D call: TRBD1 (5 bases). This CDR3 has 12 amino acids. V was trimmed by 2 bases and J by 8 bases, leaving 9 bases between them. CDR1 is MGHDK, CDR2 SYGVNS, per germline.

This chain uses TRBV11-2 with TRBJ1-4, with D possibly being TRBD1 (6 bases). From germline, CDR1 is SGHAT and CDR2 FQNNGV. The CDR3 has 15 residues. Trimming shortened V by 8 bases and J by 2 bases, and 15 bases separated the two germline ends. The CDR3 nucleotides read TGTGCCAGCTCCTTCGGGGGCCGGACTAATGAAAAACTGTTTTTT. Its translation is CASSFGGRTNEKLFF.

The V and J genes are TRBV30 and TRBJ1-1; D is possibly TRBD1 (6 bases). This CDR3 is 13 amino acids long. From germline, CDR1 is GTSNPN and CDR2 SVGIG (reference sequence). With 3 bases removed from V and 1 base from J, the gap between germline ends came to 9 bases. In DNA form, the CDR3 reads TGTGCCTGGAGCCTAGGGGGGAACACTGAAGCTTTCTTT. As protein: CAWSLGGNTEAFF.

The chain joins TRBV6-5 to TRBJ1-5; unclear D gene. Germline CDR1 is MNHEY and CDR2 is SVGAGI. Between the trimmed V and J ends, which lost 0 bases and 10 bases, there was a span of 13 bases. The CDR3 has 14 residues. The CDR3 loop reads CASSYSRTDIPQHF. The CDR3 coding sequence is TGTGCCAGCAGTTACTCAAGGACCGATATCCCCCAGCATTTT.

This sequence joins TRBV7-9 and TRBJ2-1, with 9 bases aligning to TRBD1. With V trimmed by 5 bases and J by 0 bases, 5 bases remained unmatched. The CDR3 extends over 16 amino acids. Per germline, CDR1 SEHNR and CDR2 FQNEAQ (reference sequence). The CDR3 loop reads CASSPGQGSSYNEQFF. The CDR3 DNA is TGTGCCAGCAGCCCGGGACAGGGATCCTCCTACAATGAGCAGTTCTTC.

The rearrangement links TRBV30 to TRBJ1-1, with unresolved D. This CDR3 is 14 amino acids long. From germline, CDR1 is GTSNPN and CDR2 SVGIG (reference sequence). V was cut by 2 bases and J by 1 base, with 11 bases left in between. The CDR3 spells CAWSREATNTEAFF. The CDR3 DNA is TGTGCCTGGAGTCGGGAAGCGACGAACACTGAAGCTTTCTTT. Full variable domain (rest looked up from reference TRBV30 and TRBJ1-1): SQTIHQWPATLVQPVGSPLSLECTVEGTSNPNLYWYRQAAGRGLQLLFYSVGIGQISSEVPQNLSASRPQDRQFILSSKKLLLSDSGFYLCAWSREATNTEAFFGQGTRLTVV.

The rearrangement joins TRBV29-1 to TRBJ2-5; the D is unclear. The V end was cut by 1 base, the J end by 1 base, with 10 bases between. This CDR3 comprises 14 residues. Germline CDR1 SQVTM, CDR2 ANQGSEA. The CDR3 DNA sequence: TGCAGCGTTGAAGCCCGGCATAGCCAAGAGACCCAGTACTTC. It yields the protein CSVEARHSQETQYF.

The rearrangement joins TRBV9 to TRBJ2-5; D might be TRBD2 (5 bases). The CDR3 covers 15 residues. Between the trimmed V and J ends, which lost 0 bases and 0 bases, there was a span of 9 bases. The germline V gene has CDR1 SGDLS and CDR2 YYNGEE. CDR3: CASSVGPGNQETQYF. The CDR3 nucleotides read TGTGCCAGCAGCGTAGGTCCCGGGAACCAAGAGACCCAGTACTTC.

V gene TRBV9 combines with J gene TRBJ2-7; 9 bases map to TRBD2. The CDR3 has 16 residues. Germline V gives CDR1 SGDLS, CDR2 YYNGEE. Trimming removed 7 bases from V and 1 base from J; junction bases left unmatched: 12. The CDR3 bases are TGTGCCAGCTCTCCTGGGGCGGGAGGGGAATCCTACGAGCAGTACTTC. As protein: CASSPGAGGESYEQYF.

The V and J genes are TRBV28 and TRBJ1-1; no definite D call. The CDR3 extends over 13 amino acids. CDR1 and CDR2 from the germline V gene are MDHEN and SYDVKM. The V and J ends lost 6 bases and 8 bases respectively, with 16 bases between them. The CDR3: CASSPPYSGEAFF. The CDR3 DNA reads TGTGCCAGCAGCCCCCCCTATAGTGGGGAAGCTTTCTTT.

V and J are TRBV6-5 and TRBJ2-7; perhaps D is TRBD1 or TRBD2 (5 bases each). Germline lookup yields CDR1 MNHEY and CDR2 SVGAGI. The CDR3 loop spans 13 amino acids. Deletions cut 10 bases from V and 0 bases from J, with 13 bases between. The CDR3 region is CATARDGSYEQYF. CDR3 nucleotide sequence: TGTGCCACCGCCCGGGACGGCTCCTACGAGCAGTACTTC.

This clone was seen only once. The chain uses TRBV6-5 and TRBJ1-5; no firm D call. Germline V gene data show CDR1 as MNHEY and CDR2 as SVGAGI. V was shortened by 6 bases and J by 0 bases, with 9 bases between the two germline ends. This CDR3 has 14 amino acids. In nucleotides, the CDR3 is TGTGCCAGCAGCTCACAGAATAGCAATCAGCCCCAGCATTTT. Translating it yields CASSSQNSNQPQHF.

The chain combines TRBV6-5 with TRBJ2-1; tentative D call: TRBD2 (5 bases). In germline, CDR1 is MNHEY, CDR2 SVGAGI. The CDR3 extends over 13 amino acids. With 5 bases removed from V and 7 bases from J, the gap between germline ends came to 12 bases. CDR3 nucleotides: TGTGCCAGCAGTCGCGGGCCGGGGAATGAGCAGTTCTTC. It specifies CASSRGPGNEQFF.

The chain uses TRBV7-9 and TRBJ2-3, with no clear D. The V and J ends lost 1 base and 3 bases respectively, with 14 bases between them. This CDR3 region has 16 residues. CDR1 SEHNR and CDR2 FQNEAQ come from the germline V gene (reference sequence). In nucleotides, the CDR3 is TGTGCCAGCAGCTTAGTCTTCCAGCGTGAAACAGATACGCAGTATTTT. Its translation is CASSLVFQRETDTQYF.

The CDR3 is CASRGTGPYNEQFF. The CDR3 DNA sequence: TGTGCCAGCAGAGGGACAGGGCCCTACAATGAGCAGTTCTTC. This chain joins TRBV11-3 and TRBJ2-1, with 9 bases identical to TRBD1. Germline-derived CDR1 and CDR2 are SGHNT and YENEEA. The ends lost 6 bases at V and 2 bases at J; junction bases unmatched: 2. The CDR3 covers 14 residues.

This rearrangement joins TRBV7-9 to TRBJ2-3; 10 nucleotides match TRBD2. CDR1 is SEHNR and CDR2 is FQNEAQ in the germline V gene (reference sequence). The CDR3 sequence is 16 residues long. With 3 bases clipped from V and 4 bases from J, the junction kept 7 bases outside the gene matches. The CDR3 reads CASSFRTSGAADTQYF. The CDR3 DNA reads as TGTGCCAGCAGCTTCCGGACTAGCGGTGCGGCAGATACGCAGTATTTT.

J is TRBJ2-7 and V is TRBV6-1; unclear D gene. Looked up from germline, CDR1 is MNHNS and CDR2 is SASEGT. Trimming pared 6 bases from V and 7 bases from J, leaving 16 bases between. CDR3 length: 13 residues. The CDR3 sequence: CASRQASAREQYF. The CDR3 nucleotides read TGTGCCAGCAGGCAGGCCTCGGCTCGGGAGCAGTACTTC.

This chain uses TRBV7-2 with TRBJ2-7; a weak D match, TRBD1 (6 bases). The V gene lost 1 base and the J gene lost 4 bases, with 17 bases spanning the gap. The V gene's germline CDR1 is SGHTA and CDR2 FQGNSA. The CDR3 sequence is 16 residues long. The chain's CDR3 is CASSLGPRGPSYEQYF. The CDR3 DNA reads TGTGCCAGCAGCTTAGGGCCCAGGGGCCCTTCTTACGAGCAGTACTTC.

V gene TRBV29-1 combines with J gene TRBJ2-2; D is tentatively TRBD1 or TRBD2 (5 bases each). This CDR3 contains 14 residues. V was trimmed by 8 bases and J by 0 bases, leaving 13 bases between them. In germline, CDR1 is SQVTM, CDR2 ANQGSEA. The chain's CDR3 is CSHRRGANTGELFF. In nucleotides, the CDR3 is TGCAGCCACCGACGGGGCGCGAACACCGGGGAGCTGTTTTTT.

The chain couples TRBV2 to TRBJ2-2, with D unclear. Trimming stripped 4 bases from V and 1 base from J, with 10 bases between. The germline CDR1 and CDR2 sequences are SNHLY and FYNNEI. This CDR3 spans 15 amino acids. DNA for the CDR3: TGTGCCAGCAGTGGCTACACCTTGAACACCGGGGAGCTGTTTTTT. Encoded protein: CASSGYTLNTGELFF.

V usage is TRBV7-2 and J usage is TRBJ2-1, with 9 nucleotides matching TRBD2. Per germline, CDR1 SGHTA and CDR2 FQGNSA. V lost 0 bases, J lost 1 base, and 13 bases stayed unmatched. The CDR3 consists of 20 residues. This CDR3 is CASSLASTLAGRMSYNEQFF. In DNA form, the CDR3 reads TGTGCCAGCAGCTTAGCGAGCACCCTAGCGGGGAGGATGTCCTACAATGAGCAGTTCTTC.

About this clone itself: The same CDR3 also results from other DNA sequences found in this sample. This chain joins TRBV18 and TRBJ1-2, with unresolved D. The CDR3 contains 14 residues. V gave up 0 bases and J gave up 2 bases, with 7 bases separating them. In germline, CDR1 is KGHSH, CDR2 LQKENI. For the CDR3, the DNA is TGTGCCAGCTCACCACCTTCAGGCAACTATGGCTACACCTTC. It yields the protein CASSPPSGNYGYTF.

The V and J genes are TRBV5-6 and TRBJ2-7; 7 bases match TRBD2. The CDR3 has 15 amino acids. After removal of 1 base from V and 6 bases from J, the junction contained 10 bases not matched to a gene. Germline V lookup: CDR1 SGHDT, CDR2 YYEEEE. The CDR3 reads CASSLTGTGGLEQYF. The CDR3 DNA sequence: TGTGCCAGCAGCTTGACGGGGACGGGAGGTCTCGAGCAGTACTTC. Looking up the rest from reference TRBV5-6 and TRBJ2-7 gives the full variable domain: DAGVTQSPTHLIKTRGQQVTLRCSPKSGHDTVSWYQQALGQGPQFIFQYYEEEERQRGNFPDRFSGHQFPNYSSELNVNALLLGDSALYLCASSLTGTGGLEQYFGPGTRLTVT.